This T cell receptor (beta chain) came from a study of T cell responses to AZD1222 COVID-19 vaccine. Study conclusions and caveats: The study identified only six AZD1222 recipients as seropositive at baseline. Donors were chiefly white British, with a greater number of females, and clonal diversity was perhaps underestimated. Dominant at 160-218 and 743-854, vaccine-associated CD4 TCRs also spanned spike.

The protocol was immunoSEQ multiplex PCR, while the TCRdb copy is restricted to in-frame clones and leaves out a portion. This table has 110,000 to 150,000 clones, 85% to 95% appearing once. In the case of this clone: Its antigen remains unknown.

CDR1 MDHEN and CDR2 SYDVKM come from the germline V gene. V trimming: 7 bases; J trimming: 0 bases; junction bases outside the gene matches: 14. The CDR3 has 18 residues. The sequence was obtained from an adult who had recovered from COVID-19. The sequencing used peripheral blood, collected after recovery from COVID-19. The chain couples TRBV28 to TRBJ2-2; TRBD1 matches 7 bases. The CDR3 DNA reads as TGTGCCAGCATCCAAAGCGTCTCCGGGACAGCGAACACCGGGGAGCTGTTTTTT. Amino acids: CASIQSVSGTANTGELFF.